This T cell receptor (beta chain) comes out of a study of cytomegalovirus exposure and HLA in healthy donors. The wider study: An earlier analysis identified approximately 110 million unique TCR beta sequences in 150 million to 200 million T cells. Counted in an early data release were approximately 80 million unique TCRs from HLA-typed donors. Study observations and caveats: Presence/absence analysis assumed near-uniform sequencing depth across donors.

The CDR3 length is 14 residues. The V gene end was trimmed by 6 bases and the J gene end by 4 bases; junction bases not matched to a gene: 6. Germline values: CDR1 MNHEY, CDR2 SVGAGI. A multiplex PCR was run with 60 Vbeta primers and 13 Jbeta primers. Sequencing used immunoSEQ multiplex PCR; TCRdb keeps in-frame clones, though not all of them. The sample holds around 130,000 clones; 79% are singletons and the top ten take 1.5% to 2.5%. Of note for this clone: Its cognate antigen is unknown.

Sequenced input: PBMCs. The chain joins TRBV6-5 to TRBJ2-3; 8 bases agree with TRBD2. The TCR was taken from a man aged 18 to 29 in good health and CMV-seronegative. CDR3 nucleotide sequence: TGTGCCAGCAGGTCGAGCGGGAGACCAGATACGCAGTATTTT. Amino acids: CASRSSGRPDTQYF.